These T cell receptor beta chains were read from a single sample in a study of blood T cell repertoires in COVID-19. Sequencing used immunoSEQ multiplex PCR; TCRdb keeps in-frame clones, though not all of them. Among roughly 100,000 clones, about 90% were seen once, and the ten largest hold approximately 5%. Specimen: peripheral blood. All receptors come from a woman aged 50 to 60 with COVID-19, enrolled during active disease. Both conserved end residues are part of each CDR3. D genes are given only for firm matches. Not all rows give a size; the values are once, few, many and, for expanded clones, a class.

TGTGCCAGTAGTATTGCCAGCTTTGGGGGCGTATACGAGCAGTACTTC,CASSIASFGGVYEQYF,TRBJ2-7,TRBV19,once,.
TGCAGTGCTAGTCTAACGGGGGGGCGAAATTACGAGCAGTACTTC,CSASLTGGRNYEQYF,TRBJ2-7,TRBV20-1,.,TRBD2
TGCGCCAGCTCTGGACAGGATTCCTACGAGCAGTACTTC,CASSGQDSYEQYF,TRBJ2-7,TRBV10-1,.,TRBD1
TGTGCCAGCAGCCCCACGAGGGTGTTGAACACTGAAGCTTTCTTT,CASSPTRVLNTEAFF,TRBJ1-1,TRBV9,.,.
TGTGCCAGTAGTATAATGCCCCCAGGGAACACTGAAGCTTTCTTT,CASSIMPPGNTEAFF,TRBJ1-1,TRBV19,.,.
TGCGCCAGCAGCCAAGGGGCCCAGGTTGGCTATGGCTACACCTTC,CASSQGAQVGYGYTF,TRBJ1-2,TRBV4-3,.,.
TGTGCCAGCAGCGGTCACAGGGGTCTCTCTGGAAACACCATATATTTT,CASSGHRGLSGNTIYF,TRBJ1-3,TRBV9,.,TRBD1
TGTGCCAGCAGTCCCCGGGACACCAACTACAATGAGCAGTTCTTC,CASSPRDTNYNEQFF,TRBJ2-1,TRBV27,.,.
TGTGCCAGCAGTTTCTCCTTTAGCGGGGGCCTCTACAATGAGCAGTTCTTC,CASSFSFSGGLYNEQFF,TRBJ2-1,TRBV28,few,TRBD2
TGTGCCAGCAGTTTATCCAGGGGCTTGGAGACCCAGTACTTC,CASSLSRGLETQYF,TRBJ2-5,TRBV28,.,.
TGTGCCAGCAGCCCTCGGGCCCGGGGGGGAGAGACCCAGTACTTC,CASSPRARGGETQYF,TRBJ2-5,TRBV7-3,.,TRBD2
TGTGCCAGCAGCCAAGATCGCTCTGGGGCCAACGTCCTGACTTTC,CASSQDRSGANVLTF,TRBJ2-6,TRBV4-2,.,.
TGTGCCAGCAGCCCCGGGACAGGGTACGGCTACACCTTC,CASSPGTGYGYTF,TRBJ1-2,TRBV12-3/TRBV12-4,many,TRBD1
TGTGCCAGCAGTGAAGGAGGGAGCTCCTACGAGCAGTACTTC,CASSEGGSSYEQYF,TRBJ2-7,TRBV6-1,.,.
TGTGCCAGCAGCTTAACGGGACAGGGGTCAGATACGCAGTATTTT,CASSLTGQGSDTQYF,TRBJ2-3,TRBV7-3,.,TRBD1
TGTGCAACCCTCTTTGCGGGGTACACTGAAGCTTTCTTT,CATLFAGYTEAFF,TRBJ1-1,TRBV7-9,once,.
TGTGCCAGCAGTTACTCTGGGGGGGCGGCTGGCTACACCTTC,CASSYSGGAAGYTF,TRBJ1-2,TRBV6-6,.,.
TGTGCCAGCTCACCAGGACAGAGCTCTGGAAACACCATATATTTT,CASSPGQSSGNTIYF,TRBJ1-3,TRBV18,.,.
TGTGCCAGCAGCCCCCCCAGGGATCAGCCCCAGCATTTT,CASSPPRDQPQHF,TRBJ1-5,TRBV7-3,.,.
TGTGCCAGCAACCAACAGGGGGCTGGATACGAGCAGTACTTC,CASNQQGAGYEQYF,TRBJ2-7,TRBV6-5,.,TRBD1
TGTGCCATCAGTGAACTACAGGTGAACACTGAAGCTTTCTTT,CAISELQVNTEAFF,TRBJ1-1,TRBV10-3,.,.
TGTGCCAGCAGCTCACAGGGGGCCTTTACCTACGAGCAGTACTTC,CASSSQGAFTYEQYF,TRBJ2-7,TRBV7-2,.,TRBD1
TGCGCCAGCAGCCAAGATAGGAGTGGGGCGGCTAGAGATACGCAGTATTTT,CASSQDRSGAARDTQYF,TRBJ2-3,TRBV4-3,many,.
TGTGCCAGCAGTTCCATAGCGGGGGCTTTAAATGAGCAGTTCTTC,CASSSIAGALNEQFF,TRBJ2-1,TRBV28,.,TRBD2
TGTGCCAGCTCACTCTCGGACATCCCCTCCTACGAGCAGTACTTC,CASSLSDIPSYEQYF,TRBJ2-7,TRBV18,.,.
TGTGCCACCAGTTCGGACAGCACCGGGGAGCTGTTTTTT,CATSSDSTGELFF,TRBJ2-2,TRBV24-1,.,.
TGTGCCAGCGAGGGTAGCGGTCCCCCAGATACGCAGTATTTT,CASEGSGPPDTQYF,TRBJ2-3,TRBV2,.,.
TGTGCCAGCAGTTTACCGGGACTAGCGGGGGCGCACACAGATACGCAGTATTTT,CASSLPGLAGAHTDTQYF,TRBJ2-3,TRBV6-8,once,TRBD2
TGCGCCAGCAGTTTGACAGGGGACTCCTATAATTCACCCCTCCACTTT,CASSLTGDSYNSPLHF,TRBJ1-6,TRBV5-1,few,TRBD1
TGTGCCAGCAGTCTGACAGGGGATGGCTACACCTTC,CASSLTGDGYTF,TRBJ1-2,TRBV12-3/TRBV12-4,.,TRBD1
TGTGCCAGCAGCTTTGGGGGCAACTATGGCTACACCTTC,CASSFGGNYGYTF,TRBJ1-2,TRBV5-6,.,.
TGCAGCGTAGAGACTAGGTCCTTATCCTACGAGCAGTACTTC,CSVETRSLSYEQYF,TRBJ2-7,TRBV29-1,.,.
TGTGCCAGCAGGCGGGGTCAAGAGACCCAGTACTTC,CASRRGQETQYF,TRBJ2-5,TRBV6-5,once,.
TGTGCCAGCAGTGAAAGGCAGGTCGGAAAAGCTTTCTTT,CASSERQVGKAFF,TRBJ1-1,TRBV2,.,.
TGTGCCACCAGTGATTTAGGGCGGGGGGGCGGAGGGACAGATACGCAGTATTTT,CATSDLGRGGGGTDTQYF,TRBJ2-3,TRBV24-1,.,TRBD2
TGTGCCAGCAGCCAAAACAGGGCTGAAAAACTGTTTTTT,CASSQNRAEKLFF,TRBJ1-4,TRBV3-1/TRBV3-2,.,.
TGTGCCAGCAGCCAATACGGGGATGGCGGCTACACCTTC,CASSQYGDGGYTF,TRBJ1-2,TRBV3-1/TRBV3-2,.,.
TGTGCCAGCAGTCCCCGACAGGGCATGAATGGCTACACCTTC,CASSPRQGMNGYTF,TRBJ1-2,TRBV27,.,TRBD1
TGTGCCAGCAGTGAAACCAGGGGAGTCAACTCCTATAATTCACCCCTCCACTTT,CASSETRGVNSYNSPLHF,TRBJ1-6,TRBV25-1,.,.
TGCGCCAGCAGCTTTTCGACACGTAGCACAGATACGCAGTATTTT,CASSFSTRSTDTQYF,TRBJ2-3,TRBV5-1,.,.
TGTGCCAGCAGCCAAGGGGGGACACCTTACTTC,CASSQGGTPYF,TRBJ2-7,TRBV3-1/TRBV3-2,.,.
TGTGCCAGCAGTTTAATCAGGACAGGGGGCTACGAGCAGTACTTC,CASSLIRTGGYEQYF,TRBJ2-7,TRBV27,few,TRBD1
TGTGCCACCAGTCCAGGACAGGCCCACAACTACGAGCAGTACTTC,CATSPGQAHNYEQYF,TRBJ2-7,TRBV24-1,.,TRBD1
TGTGCCAGCAGTTGGACAAGGGGGACGCAGTATTTT,CASSWTRGTQYF,TRBJ2-3,TRBV5-8,.,.
TGTGCCAGCAGTTACCCCGGTCAGCCCCAGCATTTT,CASSYPGQPQHF,TRBJ1-5,TRBV6-2/TRBV6-3,.,.